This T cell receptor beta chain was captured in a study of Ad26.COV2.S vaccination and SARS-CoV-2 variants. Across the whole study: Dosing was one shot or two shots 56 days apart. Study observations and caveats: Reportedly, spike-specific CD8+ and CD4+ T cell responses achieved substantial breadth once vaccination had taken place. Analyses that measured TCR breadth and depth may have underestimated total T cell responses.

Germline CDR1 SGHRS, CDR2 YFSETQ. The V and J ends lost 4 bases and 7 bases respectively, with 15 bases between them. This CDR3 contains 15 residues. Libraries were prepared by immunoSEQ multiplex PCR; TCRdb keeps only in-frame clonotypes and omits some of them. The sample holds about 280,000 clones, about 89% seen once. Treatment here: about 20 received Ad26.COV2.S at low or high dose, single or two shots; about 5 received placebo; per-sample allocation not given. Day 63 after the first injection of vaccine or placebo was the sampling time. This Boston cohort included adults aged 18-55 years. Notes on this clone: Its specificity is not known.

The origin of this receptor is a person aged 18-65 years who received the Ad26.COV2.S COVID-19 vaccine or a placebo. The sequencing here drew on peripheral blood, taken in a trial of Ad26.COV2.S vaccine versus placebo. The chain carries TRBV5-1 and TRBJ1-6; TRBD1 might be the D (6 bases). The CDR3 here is CASSLLGGRNSPLHF. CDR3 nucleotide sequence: TGCGCCAGCAGCCTACTAGGGGGTAGGAATTCACCCCTCCACTTT.